The 18 T cell receptor beta chains below come from one sample, sequenced in a study of T cell changes during pregnancy in multiple sclerosis. Data came from immunoSEQ multiplex PCR; TCRdb stores just in-frame clones and leaves some out. The sample contains 65,000 to 90,000 clones, about nine tenths of which appear only once. The sample here was PBMCs, taken in the first trimester of pregnancy. These receptors originate from a female donor in good health, serving as a control in a pregnancy study. Some clones in this sample may be carry-over from other donors' samples.

The J gene is TRBJ2-7, the V gene TRBV18, with D unresolved. Looked up from germline, CDR1 is KGHSH and CDR2 is LQKENI. CDR3 length: 13 amino acids. V was trimmed by 3 bases and J by 3 bases, leaving 9 bases between them. The CDR3: CASSPSRDYEQYF. The CDR3 nucleotides are TGTGCCAGCTCACCCTCTAGAGACTACGAGCAGTACTTC.

For this clone: Other nucleotide sequences in the sample specify the same CDR3. The V call is TRBV2, the J call TRBJ2-5; 8 bases are shared with TRBD2. The J segment lost 5 bases and the V segment lost 1 base, leaving 9 bases of the junction unmatched. This CDR3 contains 16 residues. Germline V gene sequence: CDR1 SNHLY, CDR2 FYNNEI. CDR3 DNA sequence: TGTGCCAGCAGTGAAGAAGCCCGGGGGGGCCTCGAGACCCAGTACTTC. Translating it yields CASSEEARGGLETQYF.

The chain has TRBV19 and TRBJ1-1; no clear D gene. The V end lost 4 bases, the J end lost 1 base, and 4 bases lay between the germline ends. Per germline, CDR1 LNHDA and CDR2 SQIVND (reference sequence). CDR3 length equals 12 residues. Here the CDR3 reads CASSKRNTEAFF. In DNA, the CDR3 is TGTGCCAGTAGTAAGCGGAACACTGAAGCTTTCTTT. Based on the CDR3 plus reference TRBV19 and TRBJ1-1, the full variable domain is DGGITQSPKYLFRKEGQNVTLSCEQNLNHDAMYWYRQDPGQGLRLIYYSQIVNDFQKGDIAEGYSVSREKKESFPLTVTSAQKNPTAFYLCASSKRNTEAFFGQGTRLTVV.

This chain links TRBV27 with TRBJ2-2; possible D gene TRBD2, 6 bases. Trimming took 0 bases from V and 9 from J, leaving 11 bases between them. CDR3 length: 14 residues. Germline loops: CDR1 MNHEY, CDR2 SMNVEV (reference sequence). The CDR3 sequence: CASSLSGLPRELFF. Written as DNA, the CDR3 is TGTGCCAGCAGTTTATCGGGACTGCCCCGGGAGCTGTTTTTT.

The V and J genes are TRBV19 and TRBJ2-1; 8 bases are a match to TRBD2. V was clipped by 1 base and J by 2 bases; unmatched bases: 1. The CDR3 runs to 15 residues. Germline V lookup: CDR1 LNHDA, CDR2 SQIVND (reference sequence). DNA of the CDR3: TGTGCCAGTAGTATAGCGGGAGGGCCCTACAATGAGCAGTTCTTC. Its protein is CASSIAGGPYNEQFF.

The chain employs TRBV30 and TRBJ2-5; the D gene is possibly TRBD1 (7 bases). CDR3 size: 15 residues. Germline lookup yields CDR1 GTSNPN and CDR2 SVGIG (reference sequence). V was pared by 0 bases and J by 2 bases, with 13 bases between. In DNA, the CDR3 is TGTGCCTGGAGTGTACGGGCAGGGGGGCAAGAGACCCAGTACTTC. Its translation is CAWSVRAGGQETQYF.

The chain joins TRBV11-2 to TRBJ2-5, with TRBD2 matching 11 bases. Per germline, CDR1 SGHAT and CDR2 FQNNGV. There are 15 residues in the CDR3. V lost 5 bases, J lost 5 bases, and 7 bases stayed unmatched. The CDR3 DNA reads TGTGCCAGCAGCCTGGGGACTAGCGGTGGGGAGACCCAGTACTTC. This codes for CASSLGTSGGETQYF.

CDR3 region: CASSVQVDRGEKETQYF. In DNA, the CDR3 is TGTGCCAGCAGTGTACAGGTCGACAGGGGGGAAAAAGAGACCCAGTACTTC. The chain links TRBV2 to TRBJ2-5, with 9 bases lining up with TRBD1. Germline CDR1 is SNHLY and CDR2 is FYNNEI. V shed 4 bases, J shed 3 bases, and the junction held 12 bases outside the gene matches. The CDR3 extends over 17 amino acids.

The rearrangement joins TRBV18 to TRBJ1-5, with D possibly TRBD1 on 5 matching bases. Trimming stripped 2 bases from V and 5 bases from J, with 16 bases between. CDR1 is KGHSH and CDR2 is LQKENI in the germline V gene. CDR3 length: 16 amino acids. CDR3 region: CASSPISGATYQPQHF. CDR3 DNA sequence: TGTGCCAGCTCACCAATCAGCGGGGCGACGTATCAGCCCCAGCATTTT.

The chain joins TRBV6-4 to TRBJ1-2, with a possible D match to TRBD1 (5 bases). The ends were cut back, 0 bases at V and 8 bases at J, with 13 bases in the middle. The CDR3 spans 14 residues. Per the germline V gene, CDR1 is MRHNA and CDR2 is SNTAGT. CDR3 sequence: CASSDSRQHLGYTF. The CDR3 DNA is TGTGCCAGCAGTGACTCTCGACAGCACCTGGGCTACACCTTC.

This clone was detected a few times. This rearrangement joins TRBV7-2 to TRBJ1-6, with 8 nucleotides matching TRBD1. The length of the CDR3 is 17 residues. V lost 5 bases, J lost 9 bases, and 15 bases stayed unmatched. Germline V lookup: CDR1 SGHTA, CDR2 FQGNSA. CDR3: CASSPGRDTGGSSPLHF. For the CDR3, the DNA is TGTGCCAGCAGCCCAGGAAGGGATACAGGGGGTAGTTCACCCCTCCACTTT.

The rearrangement joins TRBV11-2 to TRBJ2-7; D call uncertain. The germline V and J ends were trimmed by 4 bases and 4 bases, with 17 bases remaining between them. Germline V CDR1 and CDR2: SGHAT, FQNNGV. The CDR3 sequence is 15 residues long. The DNA of the CDR3 is TGTGCCAGCAGCTCCCCATGGGCCCTGAATTACGAGCAGTACTTC. Residues: CASSSPWALNYEQYF.

V and J are TRBV4-1 and TRBJ2-7; 11 bases map to TRBD2. The CDR3 extends over 15 amino acids. Germline CDR1 reads MGHRA; CDR2 reads YSYEKL. Germline trimming cut 4 bases from V and 1 base from J; bases unmatched to any gene: 3. The CDR3 sequence is CASSPTSGASYEQYF. The CDR3 nucleotides read TGCGCCAGCAGCCCGACTAGCGGGGCGTCCTACGAGCAGTACTTC.

This rearrangement joins TRBV28 to TRBJ1-5; perhaps TRBD1 as D (5 bases). V was pared by 7 bases and J by 3 bases, with 16 bases between. Germline values: CDR1 MDHEN, CDR2 SYDVKM. The CDR3 extends over 15 amino acids. CDR3 sequence (DNA): TGTGCCAGCACGGGGGGTTACGGGAACAATCAGCCCCAGCATTTT. It is translated as CASTGGYGNNQPQHF.

The chain has TRBV5-4 and TRBJ1-1; D remains ambiguous. V was shortened by 2 bases and J by 8 bases, with 7 bases between the two germline ends. The CDR3 spans 11 residues. The germline V gene encodes CDR1 SGHNT and CDR2 YYREEE (reference sequence). In DNA, the CDR3 is TGTGCCAGCAGCTTTCGAGGGGAAGCTTTCTTT. Translating gives CASSFRGEAFF.

The V call is TRBV5-1, the J call TRBJ1-2; the match to TRBD1 covers 7 bases. Trimming cost V 2 bases and J 4 bases; bases outside gene matches: 5. The CDR3 has 14 residues. The germline V gene has CDR1 SGHRS and CDR2 YFSETQ. The CDR3 DNA is TGCGCCAGCAGCTTCGACAGGGCAATCTATGGCTACACCTTC. It encodes CASSFDRAIYGYTF.

The rearrangement links TRBV18 to TRBJ2-7; perhaps TRBD2 as D (6 bases). The germline V gene has CDR1 KGHSH and CDR2 LQKENI. Trimming shortened V by 6 bases and J by 4 bases, and 10 bases separated the two germline ends. The CDR3 is 12 amino acids. The CDR3 spells CASSRGKYEQYF. For the CDR3, the DNA is TGTGCCAGCTCCCGGGGGAAGTACGAGCAGTACTTC.

For the CDR3, the DNA is TGTGCCAGCAGTTGGGTGACAACCTCACCCCTCCACTTT. The encoded protein is CASSWVTTSPLHF. The chain combines TRBV28 with TRBJ1-6; no firm D call. Trimming stripped 4 bases from V and 10 bases from J, with 11 bases between. The CDR3 loop spans 13 amino acids. The germline gives CDR1 MDHEN, CDR2 SYDVKM. The whole variable domain, remainder taken from reference TRBV28 and TRBJ1-6, is DVKVTQSSRYLVKRTGEKVFLECVQDMDHENMFWYRQDPGLGLRLIYFSYDVKMKEKGDIPEGYSVSREKKERFSLILESASTNQTSMYLCASSWVTTSPLHFGNGTRLTVT.